Included here is one T cell receptor (beta chain) sequence, with context. Profiling relied on immunoSEQ multiplex PCR, and the TCRdb table lists in-frame clones only, not all of them. This sample carries roughly 300,000 clones, over 75% of them seen once, and the ten largest clones take 4% to 5%. The entry originates in a study of blood T cell repertoires in COVID-19. Study summary: The United States, Italy and Spain supplied acute and convalescent COVID-19 samples.

The origin of this receptor is a man younger than 45 who had recovered from COVID-19. The source material was PBMCs or T cells enriched from blood (not recorded which).

As DNA, the CDR3 is TGTGCCAGCAGTGAAAGAGGGCGTGAGACCCAGTACTTC. Encoded protein: CASSERGRETQYF. This sequence joins TRBV6-1 and TRBJ2-5; possibly TRBD2 for D (5 bases). Trimming shortened V by 2 bases and J by 5 bases, and 9 bases separated the two germline ends. This CDR3 spans 13 amino acids. CDR1 MNHNS and CDR2 SASEGT come from the germline V gene.